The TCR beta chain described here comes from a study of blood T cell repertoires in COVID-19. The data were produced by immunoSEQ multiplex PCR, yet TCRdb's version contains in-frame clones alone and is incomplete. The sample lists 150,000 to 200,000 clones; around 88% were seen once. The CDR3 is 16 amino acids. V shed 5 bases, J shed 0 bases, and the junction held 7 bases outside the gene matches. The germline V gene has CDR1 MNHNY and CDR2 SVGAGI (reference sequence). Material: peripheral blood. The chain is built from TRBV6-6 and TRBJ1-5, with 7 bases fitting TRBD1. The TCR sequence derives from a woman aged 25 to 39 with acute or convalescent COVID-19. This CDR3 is CASSPSGTASNQPQHF. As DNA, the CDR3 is TGTGCCAGCAGTCCCTCCGGGACAGCTAGCAATCAGCCCCAGCATTTT.